The present TCR beta chain was sequenced within a study of T cell changes during pregnancy in multiple sclerosis. Sequencing used immunoSEQ multiplex PCR; TCRdb keeps in-frame clones, though not all of them. The sample consists of 30,000 to 35,000 clones, almost 90% of them appearing once. J was trimmed by 0 bases and V by 4 bases; bases with no gene match: 13. Per the germline V gene, CDR1 is SGHRS and CDR2 is YFSETQ. CDR3 length equals 17 residues. Material: CD4+ T cells from peripheral blood mononuclear cells, obtained in the third trimester of pregnancy. This sequence joins TRBV5-1 and TRBJ2-7, with TRBD2 matching 7 bases. This TCR came from a female donor in good health, enrolled as a control in a pregnancy study. The CDR3 sequence: CASSPWTGAGSSYEQYF. The DNA for the CDR3 is TGCGCCAGCAGCCCTTGGACCGGAGCGGGGAGCTCCTACGAGCAGTACTTC.